This T cell receptor (beta chain) was sequenced in a study of T cells in Graves' hyperthyroidism and ophthalmopathy. General study points: Ophthalmopathy was distinguished from stable hyperthyroidism by 13 V-J signatures. Peripheral blood also featured most of the thyroid clonotypes expanded above 0.001. The model predicted ophthalmopathy a median around 6.5 months before onset.

Only a few counts were recorded for this clonotype. What it binds is unknown. Stable Graves' hyperthyroidism meant no ophthalmopathy progression within 18 months. With 4 bases clipped from V and 1 base from J, the junction kept 16 bases outside the gene matches. The length of the CDR3 is 18 residues. CDR1 and CDR2 (germline): SGHRS, YFSETQ. RNA transcripts gave rise to amplified TCR beta CDR3 regions. A first-round RT-PCR of the TCR CDR3 used the HTBI primer set. TCRdb fed the multiplex PCR reads into MiXCR, producing one record per CDR3 protein. The sample gives around 500,000 distinct CDR3 sequences, 14% of which show up once; around 14% is in the top ten.

The genes are TRBV5-1 and TRBJ1-2; 7 bases match TRBD1. The sequenced sample consisted of blood. This TCR derives from a woman aged 40 to 50 with Graves' hyperthyroidism. CDR3 bases: TGCGCCAGCAGCCCTCGGACAGGCGAACCTTCCTTTAACTATGGCTACACCTTC. This gives the protein CASSPRTGEPSFNYGYTF.